What follows is one TCR beta chain and its context. These data come from a study of CD8 T cells in ankylosing spondylitis. CDR1 and CDR2 (germline): MNHEY, SVGAGI. The CDR3 runs 14 residues. V lost 0 bases and J lost 8, with 11 bases in between. MiXCR was run by TCRdb on the 5' RACE reads, yielding one entry per CDR3 protein. The sample shows hundreds of thousands of distinct CDR3 sequences, 20% to 25% of them seen only once. Sequencing was done on a sample of blood, either unsorted or a sorted T cell fraction (not recorded which). The source of this sequence is a female donor with ankylosing spondylitis or in good health (not recorded which). The chain has TRBV6-5 and TRBJ2-1, with no clear D. The CDR3 nucleotides are TGTGCCAGCAGTTACTCCTTTGCACGGCATGAGCAGTTCTTC. Residues: CASSYSFARHEQFF.